This T cell receptor (beta chain) was sequenced for a study of neurological immune-mediated disorders. From the 5' RACE reads, TCRdb called clonotypes with MiXCR, one entry per CDR3 protein. The table has about 90,000 distinct CDR3 sequences, about 13% seen once. Time point meaning: longitudinal time-point 2. Looked up from germline, CDR1 is MGHRA and CDR2 is YSYEKL. The CDR3 sequence is 16 residues long. Points on this clonotype: An end of the junction does not agree with germline; a read error may underlie this.

Sequencing was carried out using PBMCs. V and J are TRBV4-1 and TRBJ2-2, with 8 bases identical to TRBD2. The sequence was collected from a female donor with HTLV-1-associated myelopathy (HAM/TSP). In DNA form, the CDR3 reads TGCGCCAGCTGCCACGACCGGGGGGGACGAGCCGGGGAGCTGTTTTTT. As protein: CASCHDRGGRAGELFF.